The 16 T cell receptor beta chains reported below all come from one sample, sequenced in a study of PD-L1 blockade in urothelial cancer. Here immunoSEQ multiplex PCR was the method, and the copy in TCRdb shows in-frame clones only, minus some. The table lists about 82,000 clones, about 90% of them singletons. The source was PBMCs, collected around atezolizumab (anti-PD-L1) treatment. All receptors derive from a woman in her 70s with urothelial cancer.

The gene calls are TRBV6-5 and TRBJ1-6; possible D gene TRBD1, 6 bases. V lost 0 bases and J 10 bases, leaving 7 bases between the germline ends. Germline CDR1 MNHEY, CDR2 SVGAGI. The CDR3 is 13 amino acids. This CDR3 reads CASSYSGASPLHF. The CDR3 DNA reads as TGTGCCAGCAGTTACTCGGGGGCGTCACCCCTCCACTTT.

The gene calls are TRBV4-1 and TRBJ2-5, with TRBD1 as a possible D gene (6 bases). This CDR3 contains 19 residues. Germline V gene sequence: CDR1 MGHRA, CDR2 YSYEKL. Trimming left V 0 bases short and J 2 bases short, with 22 bases between. The CDR3 protein is CASSQDRGRGIWGQETQYF. The CDR3 coding sequence is TGCGCCAGCAGCCAAGATAGGGGCAGGGGAATTTGGGGACAAGAGACCCAGTACTTC.

The chain employs TRBV15 and TRBJ1-2; D gene uncertain. V dropped 0 bases and J dropped 6 bases, with 14 bases sitting between them. Germline V gene data show CDR1 as LNHNV and CDR2 as YYDKDF (reference sequence). This CDR3 is 15 amino acids long. The CDR3 reads CATSRDWQERNGYTF. CDR3 DNA sequence: TGTGCCACCAGCAGAGATTGGCAGGAAAGGAATGGCTACACCTTC.

This chain joins TRBV18 and TRBJ1-1; TRBD1 is a possible D gene (6 bases). Germline V gene lookup returns CDR1 KGHSH and CDR2 LQKENI. The CDR3 runs to 19 residues. V was trimmed by 7 bases and J by 1 base, leaving 28 bases between them. In DNA form, the CDR3 reads TGTGCCAGCTACGGCTGGGAGGGGGGGGCTAAACCTTCGAACACTGAAGCTTTCTTT. It encodes CASYGWEGGAKPSNTEAFF.

The CDR3 region is CAWRPDRGGSPLHF. The CDR3 nucleotides read TGTGCCTGGAGACCGGACAGGGGTGGTTCACCCCTCCACTTT. J is TRBJ1-6 and V is TRBV30, with TRBD1 identical over 9 bases. Germline loops: CDR1 GTSNPN, CDR2 SVGIG (reference sequence). The CDR3 consists of 14 residues. Losses at the gene ends were 3 bases for V and 9 bases for J; bases not matched to a gene: 6.

V usage is TRBV4-1 and J usage is TRBJ1-3; weak D call: TRBD1 (5 bases). V was clipped by 1 base and J by 0 bases, with 16 bases between them. Per the germline V gene, CDR1 is MGHRA and CDR2 is YSYEKL. This CDR3 comprises 18 residues. For the CDR3, the DNA is TGCGCCAGCAGCCAAGGTCATGGCGGGGGACTCTCTGGAAACACCATATATTTT. Amino acids: CASSQGHGGGLSGNTIYF.

This rearrangement joins TRBV2 to TRBJ1-1; no reliable D call. CDR1 is SNHLY and CDR2 is FYNNEI in the germline V gene. The V gene lost 3 bases and the J gene lost 1 base, with 15 bases spanning the gap. This CDR3 contains 16 residues. CDR3: CASSDGRGVGNTEAFF. Written as DNA, the CDR3 is TGTGCCAGCAGTGACGGCCGGGGAGTCGGGAACACTGAAGCTTTCTTT.

CDR3 sequence (DNA): TGTGCCAGCAGCTTAGGAAATAGAGATGATTACGAGCAGTACTTC. It encodes CASSLGNRDDYEQYF. The chain uses TRBV11-2 and TRBJ2-7; D is ambiguous. This CDR3 spans 15 amino acids. With 1 base removed from V and 4 bases from J, the gap between germline ends came to 14 bases. Germline values: CDR1 SGHAT, CDR2 FQNNGV.

This clone is a singleton in its sample. The chain uses TRBV4-3 and TRBJ1-5, with a weak D call TRBD1 (5 bases). The CDR3 has 15 residues. Trimming stripped 1 base from V and 2 bases from J, with 9 bases between. The germline gives CDR1 LGHNA, CDR2 YSLEER. The CDR3 DNA reads as TGCGCCAGCAGCCAAGTCGGGGGAGGCAATCAGCCCCAGCATTTT. Translation gives CASSQVGGGNQPQHF.

The chain joins TRBV28 to TRBJ2-2, with TRBD1 matching over 9 bases. This CDR3 contains 16 residues. In germline, CDR1 is MDHEN, CDR2 SYDVKM. V was pared by 5 bases and J by 2 bases, with 6 bases of the junction left unmatched. CDR3 sequence reads: CASSPRDRENTGELFF. Written as DNA, the CDR3 is TGTGCCAGCAGTCCCCGGGACAGGGAAAACACCGGGGAGCTGTTTTTT.

The chain combines TRBV27 with TRBJ2-7; TRBD2 aligns across 8 bases. The CDR3 length is 15 residues. With 2 bases clipped from V and 7 bases from J, the junction kept 10 bases outside the gene matches. Germline V gene data show CDR1 as MNHEY and CDR2 as SMNVEV (reference sequence). The CDR3 DNA follows: TGTGCCAGCAGTTTAGTTCGGGAGGGCCCGGAAGAGCAGTACTTC. Translation gives CASSLVREGPEEQYF.

The genes are TRBV6-4 and TRBJ2-1, with 12 bases fitting TRBD2. V trimming: 2 bases; J trimming: 9 bases; junction bases outside the gene matches: 5. The CDR3 has 15 amino acids. The V gene's germline CDR1 is MRHNA and CDR2 SNTAGT. The DNA for the CDR3 is TGTGCCAGCAGTGACCTAGCGGGGGGGCTGGGTGAGCAGTTCTTC. Residues: CASSDLAGGLGEQFF.

V usage is TRBV10-2 and J usage is TRBJ2-1, with D possibly being TRBD2 (6 bases). Trimming removed 8 bases from V and 4 bases from J, with 18 bases in between. The germline V gene encodes CDR1 WSHSY and CDR2 SAAADI. This CDR3 has 15 amino acids. CDR3 residues: CASYPGERVYNEQFF. Here the CDR3 DNA reads TGCGCCAGCTACCCCGGAGAGCGGGTGTACAATGAGCAGTTCTTC.

This clone came up once. V is TRBV4-3 and J is TRBJ1-3, with D possibly matching TRBD1 (6 bases). The CDR3 contains 16 residues. With 5 bases removed from V and 3 bases from J, the gap between germline ends came to 17 bases. CDR1 LGHNA and CDR2 YSLEER come from the germline V gene. CDR3 in DNA: TGCGCCAGCAGCGAGGGGGATATAGGACTTGGAAACACCATATATTTT. This translates into CASSEGDIGLGNTIYF.

V gene TRBV5-4 combines with J gene TRBJ1-1; D is perhaps TRBD1 (5 bases). The V gene lost 0 bases and the J gene lost 5 bases, with 14 bases spanning the gap. This CDR3 region has 15 residues. Germline CDR1 and CDR2: SGHNT and YYREEE (reference sequence). This CDR3 is CASSLAGQGGTEAFF. CDR3 bases: TGTGCCAGCAGCTTGGCGGGTCAGGGAGGGACTGAAGCTTTCTTT.

The chain is built from TRBV7-3 and TRBJ2-6; tentatively, D is TRBD2 (6 bases). V lost 2 bases to trimming and J lost 2 bases, with 7 bases between them. The length of the CDR3 is 15 residues. Germline CDR1 SGHTA, CDR2 FQGTGA. CDR3 in amino acids: CASSLSGAGANVLTF. CDR3 sequence (DNA): TGTGCCAGCAGCTTATCGGGGGCTGGGGCCAACGTCCTGACTTTC.